Listed below are T cell receptor beta chains from one sample, sequenced in a study of T cell responses to AZD1222 COVID-19 vaccine. TCRdb's copy holds only in-frame clones and misses some; the assay was immunoSEQ multiplex PCR. The sample lists tens of thousands of clones, 90% to 95% occurring once. The specimen comprised peripheral blood, sampled on day 0 of AZD1222 vaccination. The receptors derive from an adult in good health. CDR3s include the opening cysteine and the closing phenylalanine or tryptophan. Fields, in order: CDR3 DNA, CDR3 protein, CDR3 length, D gene, clone size, J gene, V gene. A D gene is named only where the DNA matches it firmly. The size entry is marked missing in some rows and otherwise reads once, few, many or a size class.

CDR3 DNA: TGTGCCAGTAGTATCCGCCTACAGCTTGAAGCTTTCTTT
CDR3 protein: CASSIRLQLEAFF
CDR3 length: 13
D gene: NA
clone size: NA
J gene: TRBJ1-1
V gene: TRBV19

CDR3 DNA: TGTGCCAGCCGCCGGGACAGCAATCAGCCCCAGCATTTT
CDR3 protein: CASRRDSNQPQHF
CDR3 length: 13
D gene: NA
clone size: NA
J gene: TRBJ1-5
V gene: TRBV6-5

CDR3 DNA: TGTGCCAGCAGTTATAGCAATCAGCCCCAGCATTTT
CDR3 protein: CASSYSNQPQHF
CDR3 length: 12
D gene: NA
clone size: NA
J gene: TRBJ1-5
V gene: TRBV28

CDR3 DNA: TGTGCCAGCGTAAAAGGGGGACTAGAGGGGGACTACAATGAGCAGTTCTTC
CDR3 protein: CASVKGGLEGDYNEQFF
CDR3 length: 17
D gene: TRBD2
clone size: NA
J gene: TRBJ2-1
V gene: TRBV3-1/TRBV3-2

CDR3 DNA: TGCGCCAGCAGCTTTCGGGGGATGGGGGCCGGGGAGCTGTTTTTT
CDR3 protein: CASSFRGMGAGELFF
CDR3 length: 15
D gene: NA
clone size: NA
J gene: TRBJ2-2
V gene: TRBV5-1

CDR3 DNA: TGTGCTAGCAGCTTGAGGGGGTCTAGGGAGCTGTTTTTT
CDR3 protein: CASSLRGSRELFF
CDR3 length: 13
D gene: NA
clone size: once
J gene: TRBJ2-2
V gene: TRBV7-7

CDR3 DNA: TGTGCCAGCAGCCTTTACCCGGACAGGGAGGTAGGCGGCTACACCTTC
CDR3 protein: CASSLYPDREVGGYTF
CDR3 length: 16
D gene: TRBD1
clone size: NA
J gene: TRBJ1-2
V gene: TRBV28

CDR3 DNA: TGTGCCTCGAAGATTCCGGGACTAGCGTCCGGGGAGCTGTTTTTT
CDR3 protein: CASKIPGLASGELFF
CDR3 length: 15
D gene: TRBD2
clone size: NA
J gene: TRBJ2-2
V gene: TRBV30

CDR3 DNA: TGTGCCAGCAGCCAGGGGAACGGCGCTTTCTTT
CDR3 protein: CASSQGNGAFF
CDR3 length: 11
D gene: NA
clone size: NA
J gene: TRBJ1-1
V gene: TRBV7-9

CDR3 DNA: TGTGCCAGCAGCGTTCATTTGAACACTGAAGCTTTCTTT
CDR3 protein: CASSVHLNTEAFF
CDR3 length: 13
D gene: NA
clone size: once
J gene: TRBJ1-1
V gene: TRBV9

CDR3 DNA: TGTGCCAGCAGTCGGGGCAATCAGCCCCAGCATTTT
CDR3 protein: CASSRGNQPQHF
CDR3 length: 12
D gene: NA
clone size: NA
J gene: TRBJ1-5
V gene: TRBV28

CDR3 DNA: TGTGCCAGCAGCTCGGGTCCTGGGACCTACGAGCAGTACTTC
CDR3 protein: CASSSGPGTYEQYF
CDR3 length: 14
D gene: NA
clone size: NA
J gene: TRBJ2-7
V gene: TRBV13

CDR3 DNA: TGTGCCAGCAGCGTGTCGGGGGGAGACTATGGCTACACCTTC
CDR3 protein: CASSVSGGDYGYTF
CDR3 length: 14
D gene: NA
clone size: NA
J gene: TRBJ1-2
V gene: TRBV9

CDR3 DNA: TGTGCCAGCAGCTCCCCGCAAGGGGCGTCCTATAATTCACCCCTCCACTTT
CDR3 protein: CASSSPQGASYNSPLHF
CDR3 length: 17
D gene: NA
clone size: NA
J gene: TRBJ1-6
V gene: TRBV11-2

CDR3 DNA: TGTGCCAGCAGCACAGGGTTGAACACTGAAGCTTTCTTT
CDR3 protein: CASSTGLNTEAFF
CDR3 length: 13
D gene: NA
clone size: once
J gene: TRBJ1-1
V gene: TRBV6-5

CDR3 DNA: TGTGCCAGCAGTCAACTGCTCAGGCCCATGAACACTGAAGCTTTCTTT
CDR3 protein: CASSQLLRPMNTEAFF
CDR3 length: 16
D gene: NA
clone size: NA
J gene: TRBJ1-1
V gene: TRBV28

CDR3 DNA: TGTGCCAGCAGCCAAGGGGAATCACCCCTCCACTTT
CDR3 protein: CASSQGESPLHF
CDR3 length: 12
D gene: NA
clone size: NA
J gene: TRBJ1-6
V gene: TRBV3-1/TRBV3-2

CDR3 DNA: TGTGCCTCGTGTAGCACAGATACGCAGTATTTT
CDR3 protein: CASCSTDTQYF
CDR3 length: 11
D gene: NA
clone size: NA
J gene: TRBJ2-3
V gene: TRBV2

CDR3 DNA: TGTGCCAGCAGCCCCACCTCCCGGACAGGGGTGTACCAAGAGACCCAGTACTTC
CDR3 protein: CASSPTSRTGVYQETQYF
CDR3 length: 18
D gene: TRBD1
clone size: NA
J gene: TRBJ2-5
V gene: TRBV11-2

CDR3 DNA: TGTGCCAGTAATCAGGGACCAGACTGGGGTGAGCAGTTCTTC
CDR3 protein: CASNQGPDWGEQFF
CDR3 length: 14
D gene: NA
clone size: NA
J gene: TRBJ2-1
V gene: TRBV19

CDR3 DNA: TGTGCCAGCAGCCAAGGGGGTAGCTCCTACGAGCAGTACTTC
CDR3 protein: CASSQGGSSYEQYF
CDR3 length: 14
D gene: NA
clone size: NA
J gene: TRBJ2-7
V gene: TRBV4-2

CDR3 DNA: TGTGCCAGCAGCCCGCGTTGGGGGCTCTACGAGCAGTACTTC
CDR3 protein: CASSPRWGLYEQYF
CDR3 length: 14
D gene: NA
clone size: NA
J gene: TRBJ2-7
V gene: TRBV11-1

CDR3 DNA: TGTGCCAGCAGCCAAGGAAGCGGGAGACTTAACAATGAGCAGTTCTTC
CDR3 protein: CASSQGSGRLNNEQFF
CDR3 length: 16
D gene: TRBD2
clone size: NA
J gene: TRBJ2-1
V gene: TRBV14

CDR3 DNA: TGCGCCAGCAGCTTGAGTACACAGGGCTACGAGCAGTACTTC
CDR3 protein: CASSLSTQGYEQYF
CDR3 length: 14
D gene: NA
clone size: once
J gene: TRBJ2-7
V gene: TRBV5-1

CDR3 DNA: TGTGCCAGCAGTGAAGCGCTTAACACTGAAGCTTTCTTT
CDR3 protein: CASSEALNTEAFF
CDR3 length: 13
D gene: NA
clone size: NA
J gene: TRBJ1-1
V gene: TRBV2

CDR3 DNA: TGTGCCAGCAATTCCGACAGGCTCAATCAGCCCCAGCATTTT
CDR3 protein: CASNSDRLNQPQHF
CDR3 length: 14
D gene: NA
clone size: NA
J gene: TRBJ1-5
V gene: TRBV28

CDR3 DNA: TGTGCCACCAGTGCCGGCCTGGGAAGGGATAGCAATCAGCCCCAGCATTTT
CDR3 protein: CATSAGLGRDSNQPQHF
CDR3 length: 17
D gene: NA
clone size: NA
J gene: TRBJ1-5
V gene: TRBV24-1

CDR3 DNA: TGTGCCAGCAGCGTCGACCAATTGTTCAATGAGCAGTTCTTC
CDR3 protein: CASSVDQLFNEQFF
CDR3 length: 14
D gene: NA
clone size: NA
J gene: TRBJ2-1
V gene: TRBV9

CDR3 DNA: TGTGCCAGTAGTCAGTCAGGCCAAGAGACCCAGTACTTC
CDR3 protein: CASSQSGQETQYF
CDR3 length: 13
D gene: NA
clone size: NA
J gene: TRBJ2-5
V gene: TRBV19

CDR3 DNA: TGCGCCAGCAGTGATGGAATGGGGAATGAGGGGGAGCTGTTTTTT
CDR3 protein: CASSDGMGNEGELFF
CDR3 length: 15
D gene: NA
clone size: NA
J gene: TRBJ2-2
V gene: TRBV10-2

CDR3 DNA: TGTGCCAGCAGCAAAGAAACGGGAGATCGAGGGGCCAACGTCCTGACTTTC
CDR3 protein: CASSKETGDRGANVLTF
CDR3 length: 17
D gene: NA
clone size: NA
J gene: TRBJ2-6
V gene: TRBV21-1

CDR3 DNA: TGCGCCAGCAGCCCTGAGGGGCGGACAACACACACCTTC
CDR3 protein: CASSPEGRTTHTF
CDR3 length: 13
D gene: NA
clone size: NA
J gene: TRBJ1-2
V gene: TRBV5-1

CDR3 DNA: TGTGCCAGCAGTTTATCGTTAGAGACCCAGTACTTC
CDR3 protein: CASSLSLETQYF
CDR3 length: 12
D gene: NA
clone size: NA
J gene: TRBJ2-5
V gene: TRBV27

CDR3 DNA: TGTGCCAGCAGTGGGATCAGGAGCTCCTACAATGAGCAGTTCTTC
CDR3 protein: CASSGIRSSYNEQFF
CDR3 length: 15
D gene: NA
clone size: NA
J gene: TRBJ2-1
V gene: TRBV6-2/TRBV6-3

CDR3 DNA: TGTGCCAGCTCACCATCGGCGATAGAGACCCAGTACTTC
CDR3 protein: CASSPSAIETQYF
CDR3 length: 13
D gene: NA
clone size: NA
J gene: TRBJ2-5
V gene: TRBV18

CDR3 DNA: TGTGCCAGTAGTATAGGACAGGGAGACTACGAGCAGTACTTC
CDR3 protein: CASSIGQGDYEQYF
CDR3 length: 14
D gene: TRBD1
clone size: once
J gene: TRBJ2-7
V gene: TRBV19

CDR3 DNA: TGCGCCAGCAGTGGCTGGGGACACGAGCAGTACTTC
CDR3 protein: CASSGWGHEQYF
CDR3 length: 12
D gene: NA
clone size: NA
J gene: TRBJ2-7
V gene: TRBV5-1

CDR3 DNA: TGTGCCAGCAGTAGGGAGATTTGGGCTCGGGGCTACACCTTC
CDR3 protein: CASSREIWARGYTF
CDR3 length: 14
D gene: NA
clone size: NA
J gene: TRBJ1-2
V gene: TRBV28

CDR3 DNA: TGCGCCAGCAGCCAAGATCCGGCGGGCTCGGGAGGCTACACCTTC
CDR3 protein: CASSQDPAGSGGYTF
CDR3 length: 15
D gene: NA
clone size: once
J gene: TRBJ1-2
V gene: TRBV4-3

CDR3 DNA: TGTGCCAGCAGTGACCCAGGCGGGGGGGAGTATTTT
CDR3 protein: CASSDPGGGEYF
CDR3 length: 12
D gene: TRBD2
clone size: NA
J gene: TRBJ2-3
V gene: TRBV28

CDR3 DNA: TGTGCCAGCAGCCAAGTGGGGTGGCAAGATACGCAGTATTTT
CDR3 protein: CASSQVGWQDTQYF
CDR3 length: 14
D gene: NA
clone size: NA
J gene: TRBJ2-3
V gene: TRBV3-1/TRBV3-2

CDR3 DNA: TGCGCCAGCAGCCGGGCCGATCGGACAGATACGCAGTATTTT
CDR3 protein: CASSRADRTDTQYF
CDR3 length: 14
D gene: NA
clone size: NA
J gene: TRBJ2-3
V gene: TRBV5-1

CDR3 DNA: TGTGCCAGCAGCCAAGAGTTATATGGCTACACCTTC
CDR3 protein: CASSQELYGYTF
CDR3 length: 12
D gene: NA
clone size: NA
J gene: TRBJ1-2
V gene: TRBV4-2

CDR3 DNA: TGTGCCAGCAGTGGCTATAGCTCCTATAATTCACCCCTCCACTTT
CDR3 protein: CASSGYSSYNSPLHF
CDR3 length: 15
D gene: NA
clone size: NA
J gene: TRBJ1-6
V gene: TRBV7-2

CDR3 DNA: TGTGCCAGCAGTGACTCCTTAATGGCAGACTTTAATTCACCCCTCCACTTT
CDR3 protein: CASSDSLMADFNSPLHF
CDR3 length: 17
D gene: NA
clone size: NA
J gene: TRBJ1-6
V gene: TRBV25-1

CDR3 DNA: TGTGCCAGCAGTTACAGCGGGAATGAGCAGTTCTTC
CDR3 protein: CASSYSGNEQFF
CDR3 length: 12
D gene: NA
clone size: once
J gene: TRBJ2-1
V gene: TRBV6-2/TRBV6-3

CDR3 DNA: TGTGCCAGCAGTGGGACAGGGGGCGCTGGGGCCAACGTCCTGACTTTC
CDR3 protein: CASSGTGGAGANVLTF
CDR3 length: 16
D gene: TRBD1
clone size: NA
J gene: TRBJ2-6
V gene: TRBV6-4

CDR3 DNA: TGTGCCAGCGGGGCGGGGTCCTATAATTCACCCCTCCACTTT
CDR3 protein: CASGAGSYNSPLHF
CDR3 length: 14
D gene: NA
clone size: NA
J gene: TRBJ1-6
V gene: TRBV6-5

CDR3 DNA: TGTGCCAGCAGCCTAGGGGCGGGAGGGTCCGGTGAGCAGTTCTTC
CDR3 protein: CASSLGAGGSGEQFF
CDR3 length: 15
D gene: TRBD2
clone size: NA
J gene: TRBJ2-1
V gene: TRBV7-9

CDR3 DNA: TGTGCCAGCAGGGCAGGGGGTTTCACCGGGGAGCTGTTTTTT
CDR3 protein: CASRAGGFTGELFF
CDR3 length: 14
D gene: TRBD1
clone size: NA
J gene: TRBJ2-2
V gene: TRBV28

CDR3 DNA: TGTGCCTGGAGTGAGGCGTCCGAGCAGTACTTC
CDR3 protein: CAWSEASEQYF
CDR3 length: 11
D gene: NA
clone size: NA
J gene: TRBJ2-7
V gene: TRBV30

CDR3 DNA: TGCGCCAGCAGCCAGATGGGGAGCTCCTATAATTCACCCCTCCACTTT
CDR3 protein: CASSQMGSSYNSPLHF
CDR3 length: 16
D gene: NA
clone size: NA
J gene: TRBJ1-6
V gene: TRBV4-1

CDR3 DNA: TGTGCCAGTAGTCCGGGACTGATGAATTCACCCCTCCACTTT
CDR3 protein: CASSPGLMNSPLHF
CDR3 length: 14
D gene: NA
clone size: NA
J gene: TRBJ1-6
V gene: TRBV19

CDR3 DNA: TGCGCCAGCAGCCAGATAGCGGGAGGGCCGTACGAGCAGTACTTC
CDR3 protein: CASSQIAGGPYEQYF
CDR3 length: 15
D gene: TRBD2
clone size: NA
J gene: TRBJ2-7
V gene: TRBV4-1

CDR3 DNA: TGCGCCAGCAGCTTGGCCGTCCAGGGCCAGACCCAGTACTTC
CDR3 protein: CASSLAVQGQTQYF
CDR3 length: 14
D gene: NA
clone size: NA
J gene: TRBJ2-5
V gene: TRBV5-1